These 8 T cell receptor beta chains were sequenced from one sample in a study of HIV-infected children after antiretroviral therapy interruption. Regarding treatment: PENTA 11 planned treatment interruption arm or continuous ART arm. A 3' RACE protocol on RNA, with unique molecular identifiers, produced the TCR library. TCRdb reprocessed the 3' RACE reads via MiXCR and lists one record per CDR3 protein. Here the sample spans 90,000 or so distinct CDR3 sequences, 6% to 8.5% being singletons. The material was CD45RA+ CD4+ T cells from PBMCs, pooled from several time points, obtained from a donor given antiretroviral therapy, either interrupted or continuous. The subset is: naive CD4+ CD45RA+ CD45RO- T cells. These receptors originate from a pool of human donors with HIV.

This clonotype showed up many times. V and J are TRBV7-9 and TRBJ2-5; 7 nucleotides match TRBD2. From germline, CDR1 is SEHNR and CDR2 FQNEAQ (reference sequence). The CDR3 has 14 residues. V shed 3 bases and J 6 bases; nucleotides not matched to a gene: 7. The CDR3 DNA reads TGTGCCAGCAGCTTTGGGAGGGCCGGCAAGACCCAGTACTTC. This translates into CASSFGRAGKTQYF.

In its sample, this clonotype was seen many times. The chain carries TRBV20-1 and TRBJ2-1; 7 bases are a match to TRBD2. CDR3 size: 16 residues. V shed 3 bases and J 0 bases; nucleotides not matched to a gene: 8. The germline V gene encodes CDR1 DFQATT and CDR2 SNEGSKA (reference sequence). In DNA, the CDR3 is TGCAGTGCTAGGGGGGGGACTCGACCCTCCTACAATGAGCAGTTCTTC. Protein product: CSARGGTRPSYNEQFF.

This clonotype turned up a few times. The J gene is TRBJ2-6, the V gene TRBV5-5; 7 bases line up with TRBD1. With 1 base clipped from V and 11 bases from J, the junction kept 6 bases outside the gene matches. Germline CDR1 is SGHKS and CDR2 is YYEKEE (reference sequence). CDR3 length: 14 amino acids. CDR3 protein: CASSLRTGFHVLTF. Here the CDR3 DNA reads TGTGCCAGCAGCTTGAGGACAGGCTTCCACGTCCTGACTTTC.

This clonotype was seen many times. The chain is built from TRBV3-1 and TRBJ1-6; no definite D call. The V gene lost 1 base and the J gene lost 10 bases, with 11 bases spanning the gap. Per germline, CDR1 LGHDT and CDR2 YNNKEL (reference sequence). CDR3 length: 14 amino acids. CDR3 sequence: CASSQGSDFSPLHF. The CDR3 nucleotides are TGTGCCAGCAGCCAAGGGTCGGATTTCTCACCCCTCCACTTT. The variable domain in full, with the rest retrieved from reference TRBV3-1 and TRBJ1-6, is DTAVSQTPKYLVTQMGNDKSIKCEQNLGHDTMYWYKQDSKKFLKIMFSYNNKELIINETVPNRFSPKSPDKAHLNLHINSLELGDSAVYFCASSQGSDFSPLHFGNGTRLTVT.

This clonotype showed up just a few times. The chain links TRBV5-1 to TRBJ1-2; D may be TRBD1 (5 bases). The CDR3 is 14 amino acids. V was shortened by 5 bases and J by 1 base, with 12 bases between the two germline ends. Looked up from germline, CDR1 is SGHRS and CDR2 is YFSETQ. The CDR3 bases are TGCGCCAGCAGTCTGACAGTATTTAACTATGGCTACACCTTC. It specifies CASSLTVFNYGYTF.

This clonotype was observed at least ten times. The chain has TRBV11-3 and TRBJ2-4; 10 bases line up with TRBD2. The CDR3 sequence is 17 residues long. The V gene end was trimmed by 3 bases and the J gene end by 6 bases; junction bases not matched to a gene: 11. Per germline, CDR1 SGHNT and CDR2 YENEEA. The CDR3 reads CASSFLLAGTGGNIQYF. The CDR3 DNA reads TGTGCCAGCAGCTTCCTACTAGCGGGAACGGGGGGAAACATTCAGTACTTC.

This clonotype was recorded many times. The V call is TRBV7-2, the J call TRBJ2-2, with D perhaps being TRBD1 or TRBD2 (6 bases each). V was trimmed by 2 bases and J by 2 bases, leaving 9 bases between them. The CDR3 covers 15 residues. Per germline, CDR1 SGHTA and CDR2 FQGNSA. This chain's CDR3 is CASSLQGTNTGELFF. CDR3 in DNA: TGTGCCAGCAGCTTACAGGGGACTAACACCGGGGAGCTGTTTTTT.

This clonotype occurred many times. DNA for the CDR3: TGTGCCAGCAGATCCCAGGGAGATACGCAGTATTTT. Amino acids: CASRSQGDTQYF. The rearrangement uses TRBV7-9 and TRBJ2-3; D might be TRBD1 (5 bases). The CDR3 has 12 residues. Looked up from germline, CDR1 is SEHNR and CDR2 is FQNEAQ (reference sequence). The ends were cut back, 6 bases at V and 5 bases at J, with 9 bases in the middle.